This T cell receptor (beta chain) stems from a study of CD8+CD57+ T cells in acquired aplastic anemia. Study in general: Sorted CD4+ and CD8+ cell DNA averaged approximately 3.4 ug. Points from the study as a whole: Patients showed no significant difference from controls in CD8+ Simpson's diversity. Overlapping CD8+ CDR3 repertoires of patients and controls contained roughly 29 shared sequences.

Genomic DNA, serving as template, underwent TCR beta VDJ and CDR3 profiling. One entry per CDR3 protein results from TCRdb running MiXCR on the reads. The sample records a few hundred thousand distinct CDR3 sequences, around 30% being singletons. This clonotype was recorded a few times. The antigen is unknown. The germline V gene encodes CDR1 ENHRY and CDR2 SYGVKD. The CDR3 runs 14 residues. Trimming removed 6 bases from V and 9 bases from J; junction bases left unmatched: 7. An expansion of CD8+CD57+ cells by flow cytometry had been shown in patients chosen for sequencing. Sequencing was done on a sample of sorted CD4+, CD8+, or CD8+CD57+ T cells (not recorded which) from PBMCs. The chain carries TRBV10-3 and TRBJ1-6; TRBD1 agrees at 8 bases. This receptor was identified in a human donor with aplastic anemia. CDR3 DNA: TGTGCCATCAGCGGGACAGGCGACGGTTCACCCCTCCACTTT. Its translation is CAISGTGDGSPLHF.